This entry concerns a single TCR beta chain. These data come from a study of blood T cell repertoires in COVID-19. Study background: There were acute and convalescent COVID-19 samples, and they came from the United States, Italy and Spain.

Generated by immunoSEQ multiplex PCR, the TCRdb table keeps only in-frame clones and is missing some. The sample has 150,000 to 200,000 clones, approximately 85% seen once. Unmatched junction bases numbered 2, after V lost 4 bases and J lost 5 bases. CDR1 is LGHDT, CDR2 YNNKEL, per germline (reference sequence). CDR3 size: 14 residues. The sample consisted of peripheral blood. The chain uses TRBV3-1 (or the pseudogene TRBV3-2) and TRBJ2-7; 13 bases map to TRBD2. The clonotype originates from a woman older than 75 with acute or convalescent COVID-19. The CDR3 DNA follows: TGTGCCAGCAGCCGCGGACTAGCGGGAGACGAGCAGTACTTC. The encoded protein is CASSRGLAGDEQYF.